This T cell receptor beta chain was sequenced in a study of cytomegalovirus exposure and HLA in healthy donors. Study at large: Early released data had about 80 million unique TCRs, all coming from HLA-typed donors. Study-wide results and limits: Accounts indicate the classifier identified cytomegalovirus status with strong specificity and sensitivity.

Primers included in the PCR were 60 Vbeta and 13 Jbeta primers. Assay used: immunoSEQ multiplex PCR; TCRdb lists only in-frame clones, some missing. The repertoire holds 100,000 to 150,000 clones, with just under 80% as singletons. The CDR3 is made up of 18 amino acids. The germline V gene has CDR1 LGHNA and CDR2 YNFKEQ. V shed 0 bases, J shed 6 bases, and the junction held 12 bases outside the gene matches. As for this clone: Its cognate antigen is unknown.

The receptor was derived from a male donor in good health and CMV-seronegative. Material for sequencing was PBMCs. The chain uses TRBV4-2 and TRBJ2-3, with 10 bases fitting TRBD2. CDR3 region: CASSQDRPRASGGDTQYF. The DNA of the CDR3 is TGTGCCAGCAGCCAAGATCGCCCCCGGGCTAGCGGGGGCGATACGCAGTATTTT.